The 31 T cell receptor beta chains listed next were all sequenced from one sample in a study of post-analysis software for immune sequencing data. Study outcomes and limitations: The five TRBV segments detected at higher frequency in patients than in controls included TRBV5-6, TRBV5-1 and TRBV20-1.

The library was made from cDNA and included unique molecular identifiers. Each CDR3 protein gets one entry after TCRdb re-called the PCR reads with MiXCR. This table has roughly 400,000 distinct CDR3 sequences, approximately 38% appearing once. These TCRs' antigens remain unknown. Sample: blood. All receptors come from a girl aged 2 to 10 with multiple sclerosis.

The chain joins TRBV28 to TRBJ1-2; the match to TRBD1 covers 8 bases. V lost 6 bases to trimming and J lost 2 bases; unmatched junction nucleotides: 8. The CDR3 is 15 residues long. Germline V CDR1 and CDR2: MDHEN, SYDVKM. The CDR3 loop reads CASSPTRTGNYGYTF. The DNA for the CDR3 is TGTGCCAGCAGCCCTACTCGGACAGGGAACTATGGCTACACCTTC.

The count of this clonotype is one. This sequence joins TRBV5-1 and TRBJ2-2; 9 bases map to TRBD1. Germline values: CDR1 SGHRS, CDR2 YFSETQ. The V segment lost 4 bases and the J segment 6 bases; nucleotides outside the gene matches: 7. This CDR3 has 15 residues. Here the CDR3 DNA reads TGCGCCAGCAGCCCCGGGACAGGGTTCGCCGGGGAGCTGTTTTTT. The encoded protein is CASSPGTGFAGELFF.

V and J are TRBV20-1 and TRBJ1-2; D is possibly TRBD1 (5 bases). Trimming removed 7 bases at V and 4 bases at J, with 16 bases between. Germline V gene sequence: CDR1 DFQATT, CDR2 SNEGSKA (reference sequence). The CDR3 has 13 amino acids. The CDR3 DNA is TGCAGTGGAAAAAAAGGGACCACCTATGGCTACACCTTC. The encoded protein is CSGKKGTTYGYTF.

This clonotype has just a few counts. The rearrangement uses TRBV29-1 and TRBJ2-3; 8 bases fit TRBD1. With 2 bases clipped from V and 3 bases from J, the junction kept 16 bases outside the gene matches. The CDR3 length is 18 residues. Per the germline V gene, CDR1 is SQVTM and CDR2 is ANQGSEA. The CDR3 sequence is CSVEYYQGHGQGTDTQYF. CDR3 DNA: TGCAGCGTTGAATACTATCAGGGTCATGGACAGGGAACAGATACGCAGTATTTT.

This chain links TRBV7-2 with TRBJ2-7, with 8 bases aligning to TRBD2. The trim removed 2 bases at V and 2 bases at J, leaving 5 bases unmatched. Germline CDR1 SGHTA, CDR2 FQGNSA. The CDR3 is 15 residues long. The CDR3 coding sequence is TGTGCCAGCAGCTTACGCGGGGGGCCTACCTACGAGCAGTACTTC. Translation: CASSLRGGPTYEQYF.

The chain has TRBV6-5 and TRBJ2-7; 7 positions match TRBD2. Trimming removed 5 bases from V and 3 bases from J; junction bases left unmatched: 7. CDR3 length: 14 amino acids. The V gene's germline CDR1 is MNHEY and CDR2 SVGAGI. CDR3 sequence (DNA): TGTGCCAGCAGTGCCCTAGCGGCCAACTACGAGCAGTACTTC. The encoded protein is CASSALAANYEQYF.

This clonotype came up a few times. V and J are TRBV12-3 or TRBV12-4 and TRBJ2-1; TRBD2 matches 13 bases. The CDR3 sequence is 17 residues long. V was pared by 8 bases and J by 6 bases, with 13 bases of the junction left unmatched. This CDR3 is CASSPRTSGGQCNEQFF. CDR3 nucleotides: TGTGCCAGCTCCCCACGGACTAGCGGGGGACAGTGCAATGAGCAGTTCTTC.

As concerns this clonotype: One end of the junction is discordant with germline, which a read error may explain. This chain uses TRBV7-2 with TRBJ2-7, with D possibly matching TRBD1 (6 bases). TRBJ2-5 matches the DNA end more closely, so the J call is doubtful. CDR1 and CDR2 from the germline V gene are SGHTA and FQGNSA. CDR3 length: 16 residues. CDR3 residues: CASSQDGTHFQGTQYF. CDR3 coding DNA: TGTGCCAGCAGCCAGGACGGGACACATTTTCAAGGGACCCAGTACTTC.

CDR3 DNA: TGTGCCACCAGTGACGGCCAGGGGAGGGCAGATACGCAGTATTTT. This sequence encodes CATSDGQGRADTQYF. The chain recombines TRBV24-1 with TRBJ2-3; maybe TRBD2 (7 bases). Germline CDR1 is KGHDR and CDR2 is SFDVKD. The CDR3 sequence is 15 residues long. V gave up 4 bases and J gave up 4 bases, with 14 bases separating them.

The genes are TRBV13 and TRBJ2-3; D might be TRBD2 (6 bases). The germline CDR1 and CDR2 sequences are PRHDT and FYEKMQ (reference sequence). The germline V and J ends were trimmed by 5 bases and 2 bases, with 11 bases remaining between them. This CDR3 has 14 residues. For the CDR3, the DNA is TGTGCCAGCAGCCAAAGGACTACCACAGATACGCAGTATTTT. This codes for CASSQRTTTDTQYF. The entire variable domain, with the rest obtained from reference TRBV13 and TRBJ2-3, is as follows: AAGVIQSPRHLIKEKRETATLKCYPIPRHDTVYWYQQGPGQDPQFLISFYEKMQSDKGSIPDRFSAQQFSDYHSELNMSSLELGDSALYFCASSQRTTTDTQYFGPGTRLTVL.

The chain recombines TRBV6-1 with TRBJ1-4, with D uncertain. This CDR3 has 16 residues. Per the germline V gene, CDR1 is MNHNS and CDR2 is SASEGT. Deletions cut 4 bases from V and 0 bases from J, with 12 bases between. The CDR3 protein is CASSGGYSPTNEKLFF. The CDR3 DNA is TGTGCCAGCAGTGGAGGTTATTCGCCAACTAATGAAAAACTGTTTTTT.

This clonotype was seen a few times. The rearrangement links TRBV28 to TRBJ1-4; no clear D gene. The CDR3 has 12 amino acids. Trimming removed 6 bases at V and 4 bases at J, with 6 bases between. CDR1 and CDR2 (germline): MDHEN, SYDVKM. Here the CDR3 reads CASRGYNEKLFF. The CDR3 nucleotides are TGTGCCAGCAGGGGGTATAATGAAAAACTGTTTTTT. Full variable domain (remainder filled in from reference TRBV28 and TRBJ1-4): DVKVTQSSRYLVKRTGEKVFLECVQDMDHENMFWYRQDPGLGLRLIYFSYDVKMKEKGDIPEGYSVSREKKERFSLILESASTNQTSMYLCASRGYNEKLFFGSGTQLSVL.

The chain combines TRBV20-1 with TRBJ2-5; D might be TRBD2 (5 bases). This CDR3 is 14 amino acids long. In germline, CDR1 is DFQATT, CDR2 SNEGSKA (reference sequence). V gave up 3 bases and J gave up 3 bases, with 14 bases separating them. The CDR3 nucleotides are TGCAGTGCTAGGCCGGGGTCGGGAAAAGAGACCCAGTACTTC. As protein: CSARPGSGKETQYF.

This clonotype was seen a few times. The V gene is TRBV5-1, the J gene TRBJ2-1, with TRBD2 matching 7 bases. The CDR3 consists of 14 residues. Germline CDR1 reads SGHRS; CDR2 reads YFSETQ. J gave up 8 bases and V 3 bases, and 8 bases lay outside the gene matches. The CDR3 coding sequence is TGCGCCAGCAGCTCCCTAGCGGAAGGGGATGAGCAGTTCTTC. It encodes CASSSLAEGDEQFF.

This clonotype came up a few times. The V and J genes are TRBV28 and TRBJ2-7; no clear D. V lost 3 bases and J 4 bases, leaving 7 bases between the germline ends. The CDR3 sequence is 12 residues long. Per the germline V gene, CDR1 is MDHEN and CDR2 is SYDVKM. The CDR3, as DNA: TGTGCCAGCAGTTTTGTGCAGTACGAGCAGTACTTC. Protein: CASSFVQYEQYF. Using reference TRBV28 and TRBJ2-7 for the parts outside the CDR3, the full variable domain is DVKVTQSSRYLVKRTGEKVFLECVQDMDHENMFWYRQDPGLGLRLIYFSYDVKMKEKGDIPEGYSVSREKKERFSLILESASTNQTSMYLCASSFVQYEQYFGPGTRLTVT.

The CDR3 nucleotides read TGTGCCAGCAAAGGTCTCGCGGGTGGTAACAATGAGCAGTTCTTC. It specifies CASKGLAGGNNEQFF. The chain employs TRBV27 and TRBJ2-1, with D possibly TRBD2 on 5 matching bases. V lost 7 bases to trimming and J lost 5 bases, with 18 bases between them. This CDR3 is built from 15 residues. The germline V gene has CDR1 MNHEY and CDR2 SMNVEV (reference sequence).

J is TRBJ1-1 and V is TRBV27; D remains unclear. CDR1 and CDR2 (germline): MNHEY, SMNVEV (reference sequence). Trimming removed 2 bases at V and 0 bases at J, with 4 bases between. The CDR3 contains 13 residues. The CDR3 reads CASSLKMNTEAFF. The CDR3 DNA follows: TGTGCCAGCAGTTTAAAGATGAACACTGAAGCTTTCTTT.

The CDR3 DNA reads TGTGCCAGCACCCGGGGACAGGCCGGCTACGAGCAGTACTTC. Translated, it gives CASTRGQAGYEQYF. The chain employs TRBV6-2 or TRBV6-3 and TRBJ2-7, with 8 positions matching TRBD1. This CDR3 is 14 amino acids long. The ends lost 7 bases at V and 3 bases at J; junction bases unmatched: 8. The germline V gene encodes CDR1 MNHEY and CDR2 SVGEGT.

Concerning this clonotype itself: At one of its ends the junction is not consistent with the germline gene, which may arise from a read error. V gene TRBV4-2 combines with J gene TRBJ2-3, with D maybe TRBD2 (6 bases). The germline gives CDR1 LGHNA, CDR2 YNFKEQ. This CDR3 is 15 amino acids long. In DNA, the CDR3 is TGTGCCGGCAGCCACGGAGGGGCCTCCACAGATACGCAGTATTTT. Residues: CAGSHGGASTDTQYF.

The J gene is TRBJ1-1, the V gene TRBV29-1; tentative D call: TRBD1 (6 bases). CDR1 is SQVTM, CDR2 ANQGSEA, per germline. The CDR3 covers 14 residues. The V end was cut by 5 bases, the J end by 7 bases, with 20 bases between. CDR3 DNA: TGCAGCGTTTCATTGGGGTGGGGACAAAATGAAGCTTTCTTT. Protein: CSVSLGWGQNEAFF.

The chain employs TRBV29-1 and TRBJ1-1; D is uncertain. CDR3 length: 15 amino acids. V was pared by 7 bases and J by 0 bases, with 18 bases between. The germline CDR1 and CDR2 sequences are SQVTM and ANQGSEA. The CDR3 DNA reads TGCAGCGCCAACGGACGCGGGGTAATGAACACTGAAGCTTTCTTT. This codes for CSANGRGVMNTEAFF.

This chain uses TRBV6-5 with TRBJ2-1, with D perhaps matching TRBD2 (5 bases). Germline values: CDR1 MNHEY, CDR2 SVGAGI. V shed 4 bases and J shed 3 bases, with 10 bases lying between them. This CDR3 comprises 14 residues. The CDR3 bases are TGTGCCAGCAGTTGGACTGCTCGCTACAATGAGCAGTTCTTC. Translated, it gives CASSWTARYNEQFF.

The chain has TRBV7-9 and TRBJ1-4; 8 bases match TRBD1. The ends lost 5 bases at V and 5 bases at J; junction bases unmatched: 1. The V gene's germline CDR1 is SEHNR and CDR2 FQNEAQ (reference sequence). The CDR3 runs 13 residues. CDR3 DNA sequence: TGTGCCAGCAGCCGGACAGGGAATGAAAAACTGTTTTTT. Translation: CASSRTGNEKLFF.

This clonotype came up a few times. This chain joins TRBV7-2 and TRBJ1-6; possibly TRBD1 for D (6 bases). Germline V gene data show CDR1 as SGHTA and CDR2 as FQGNSA. CDR3 length: 15 amino acids. The V gene lost 3 bases and the J gene lost 4 bases, with 10 bases spanning the gap. CDR3 residues: CASSLGTGYNSPLHF. CDR3 DNA sequence: TGTGCCAGCAGCTTGGGAACAGGGTATAATTCACCCCTCCACTTT.

This clonotype has only a few counts. The genes are TRBV7-9 and TRBJ2-7; 10 nucleotides line up with TRBD2. With 4 bases clipped from V and 3 bases from J, the junction kept 6 bases outside the gene matches. The CDR3 runs to 15 residues. CDR1 SEHNR and CDR2 FQNEAQ come from the germline V gene (reference sequence). This CDR3 is CASSSIAGGRYEQYF. As DNA, the CDR3 is TGTGCCAGCAGCTCTATAGCGGGAGGACGCTACGAGCAGTACTTC.

The chain uses TRBV4-2 and TRBJ2-2; the match to TRBD2 covers 7 bases. With V trimmed by 4 bases and J by 3 bases, 5 bases remained unmatched. This CDR3 is 15 amino acids long. The germline V gene encodes CDR1 LGHNA and CDR2 YNFKEQ. Written as DNA, the CDR3 is TGTGCCAGCAGCCTCCGGGAGGCGGACACCGGGGAGCTGTTTTTT. Protein product: CASSLREADTGELFF.

This clonotype came up many times. This rearrangement joins TRBV27 to TRBJ2-1, with no clear D. Germline CDR1 and CDR2: MNHEY and SMNVEV (reference sequence). The CDR3 is 13 amino acids. Trimming cost V 0 bases and J 7 bases, with 7 bases left between them. CDR3 sequence (DNA): TGTGCCAGCAGTTTATCGGGCAATAATGAGCAGTTCTTC. This encodes CASSLSGNNEQFF.

J is TRBJ2-5 and V is TRBV6-5; tentatively, D is TRBD2 (5 bases). V was shortened by 0 bases and J by 2 bases, with 10 bases between the two germline ends. This CDR3 spans 15 amino acids. CDR1 and CDR2 from the germline V gene are MNHEY and SVGAGI. The CDR3, as DNA: TGTGCCAGCAGTTACTCAGAGGGCCCACAAGAGACCCAGTACTTC. The encoded protein is CASSYSEGPQETQYF.

CDR3 sequence reads: CASSFRDTAYEQYF. CDR3 bases: TGTGCCAGCAGCTTCCGGGACACTGCCTACGAGCAGTACTTC. The chain couples TRBV6-6 to TRBJ2-7, with D perhaps TRBD1 (6 bases). Germline CDR1 MNHNY, CDR2 SVGAGI (reference sequence). V dropped 6 bases and J dropped 2 bases, with 14 bases sitting between them. The CDR3 consists of 14 residues.

A few counts support this clonotype. V is TRBV6-1 and J is TRBJ2-4; possible D gene TRBD1, 5 bases. V was clipped by 0 bases and J by 0 bases, with 18 bases between them. The germline gives CDR1 MNHNS, CDR2 SASEGT. The CDR3 loop spans 19 amino acids. DNA for the CDR3: TGTGCCAGCAGTGAAGCGTTTTTCAGGGTGAACCTAGCCAAAAACATTCAGTACTTC. Protein sequence: CASSEAFFRVNLAKNIQYF.

V and J are TRBV12-3 or TRBV12-4 and TRBJ2-3; no reliable D call. V lost 5 bases and J 5 bases, leaving 8 bases between the germline ends. The CDR3 spans 12 residues. The CDR3 bases are TGTGCCAGCAGTCCGGTGGGAGATACGCAGTATTTT. As protein: CASSPVGDTQYF.